The sequence of this TCR beta chain was determined in a study of PD-1 blockade in classical Hodgkin lymphoma. As for the study in general: Patients were given intravenous nivolumab, 3 mg/kg, every 2 weeks. Broader study findings: Complete responders had baseline diversity similar to newly diagnosed patients.

No patient escaped relapse after autologous stem cell transplantation, and brentuximab vedotin exposure varied. Responses achieved at best were complete response, partial response or progressive disease. This CDR3 comprises 13 residues. Germline assignment: CDR1 MNHEY and CDR2 SVGAGI. Between the trimmed V and J ends, which lost 7 bases and 4 bases, there was a span of 8 bases. Comment on this clone: Its specificity is not known.

Generated by immunoSEQ multiplex PCR, the TCRdb table keeps only in-frame clones and is missing some. The table records 95,000 to 100,000 clones, around 88% of them present only once. The chain is built from TRBV6-5 and TRBJ2-6, with D unresolved. The sequence was collected from a human donor with classical Hodgkin lymphoma. Here the sequenced sample was peripheral blood mononuclear cells (PBMCs), taken before the second cycle of nivolumab. The CDR3 region has the DNA TGTGCCAGCAAACGGTCGGGGGCCAACGTCCTGACTTTC. Translation gives CASKRSGANVLTF.